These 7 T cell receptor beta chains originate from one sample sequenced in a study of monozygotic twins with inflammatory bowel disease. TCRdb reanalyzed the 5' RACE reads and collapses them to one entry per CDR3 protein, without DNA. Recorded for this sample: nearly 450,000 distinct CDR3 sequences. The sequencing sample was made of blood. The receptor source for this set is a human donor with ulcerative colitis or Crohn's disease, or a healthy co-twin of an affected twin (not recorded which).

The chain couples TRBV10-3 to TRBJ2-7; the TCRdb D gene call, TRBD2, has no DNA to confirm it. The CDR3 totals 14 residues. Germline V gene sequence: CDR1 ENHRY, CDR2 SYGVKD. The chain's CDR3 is CAISESTGRAEQYF.

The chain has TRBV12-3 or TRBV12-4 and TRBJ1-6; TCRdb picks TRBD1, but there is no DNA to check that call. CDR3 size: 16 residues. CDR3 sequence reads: CASRPRTGSGNSPLHF.

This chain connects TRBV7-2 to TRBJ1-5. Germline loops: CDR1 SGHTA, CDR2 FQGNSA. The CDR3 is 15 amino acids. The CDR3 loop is CASSRGHAVSQPQHF. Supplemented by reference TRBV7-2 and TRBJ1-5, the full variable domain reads GAGVSQSPSNKVTEKGKDVELRCDPISGHTALYWYRQSLGQGLEFLIYFQGNSAPDKSGLPSDRFSAERTGGSVSTLTIQRTQQEDSAVYLCASSRGHAVSQPQHFGDGTRLSIL.

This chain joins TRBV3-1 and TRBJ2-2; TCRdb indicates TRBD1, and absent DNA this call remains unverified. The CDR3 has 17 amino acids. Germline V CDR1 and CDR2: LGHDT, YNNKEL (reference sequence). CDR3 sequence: CASSQVRQGAYTGELFF.

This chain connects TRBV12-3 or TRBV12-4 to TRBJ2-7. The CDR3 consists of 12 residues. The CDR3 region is CASTRTSYEQYF.

The CDR3 loop reads CASSLRPAATSYEQYF. The chain links TRBV5-5 to TRBJ2-7. The CDR3 extends over 16 amino acids. Germline lookup yields CDR1 SGHKS and CDR2 YYEKEE (reference sequence).

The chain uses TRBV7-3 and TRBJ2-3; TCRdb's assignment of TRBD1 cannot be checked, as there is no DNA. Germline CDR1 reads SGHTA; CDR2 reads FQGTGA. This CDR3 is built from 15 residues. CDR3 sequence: CASSRFGQLTDTQYF.